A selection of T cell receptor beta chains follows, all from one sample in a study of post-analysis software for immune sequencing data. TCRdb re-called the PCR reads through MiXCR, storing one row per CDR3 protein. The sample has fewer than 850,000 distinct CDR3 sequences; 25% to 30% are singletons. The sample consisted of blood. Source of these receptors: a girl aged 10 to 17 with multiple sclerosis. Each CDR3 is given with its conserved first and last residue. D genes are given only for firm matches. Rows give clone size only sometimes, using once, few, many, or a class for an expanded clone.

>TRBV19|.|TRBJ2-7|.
TGTGCCAGTACTCCGTTCGTTAGGACATACGAGCAGTACTTC
CASTPFVRTYEQYF
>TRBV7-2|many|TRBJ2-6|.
TGTGCCAGCAGCCGCTCTGGGGCCAACGTCCTGACTTTC
CASSRSGANVLTF
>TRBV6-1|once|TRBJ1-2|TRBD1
TGTGCCAGCTCAGAACGACAGGGGAAAAAAATCAGCTATGGCTACACCTTC
CASSERQGKKISYGYTF
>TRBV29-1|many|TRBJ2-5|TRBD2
TGCAGCGTTCGGGGGGTTGGGGAGACCCAGTACTTC
CSVRGVGETQYF
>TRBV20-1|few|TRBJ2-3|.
TGCAGTGTGAGGCGGGGCGGCACAGATACGCAGTATTTT
CSVRRGGTDTQYF
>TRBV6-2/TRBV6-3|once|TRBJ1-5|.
TGTGCCAGCAGCCGCGGTCCGCAGCCCCAGCATTTT
CASSRGPQPQHF
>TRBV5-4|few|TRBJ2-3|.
TGTGCCAGCAGCTTGCCTAGCGAAAGCACAGATACGCAGTATTTT
CASSLPSESTDTQYF
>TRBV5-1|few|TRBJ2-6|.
TGCGCCAGCAGCCCCGGACTGACCAGCTCTGGGGCCAACGTCCTGACTTTC
CASSPGLTSSGANVLTF
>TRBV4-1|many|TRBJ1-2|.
TGCGCCAGCAGCCAAGACAGGGTGTATGGCTACACCTTC
CASSQDRVYGYTF
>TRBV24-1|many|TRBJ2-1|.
TGTGCCACCACCAGCGGTACCTCCTACAATGAGCAGTTCTTC
CATTSGTSYNEQFF
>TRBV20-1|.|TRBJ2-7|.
TGCAGTGCGGTTATGGCGGGCCGTTCCTACGAGCAGTACTTC
CSAVMAGRSYEQYF
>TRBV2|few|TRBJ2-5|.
TGTGCCAGCAGTCCGACCAGAAACCAAGAGACCCAGTACTTC
CASSPTRNQETQYF
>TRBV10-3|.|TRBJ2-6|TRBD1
TGTGCCTCAGGGACAGGGGGCTCTGGGGCCAACGTCCTGACTTTC
CASGTGGSGANVLTF
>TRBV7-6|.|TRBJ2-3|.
TGTGCCAGCAGTTCCGGATCAAACAGGGTGACAGATACGCAGTATTTT
CASSSGSNRVTDTQYF
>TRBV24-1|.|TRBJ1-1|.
TGTGCCACCAGTGAGGCAGGGCCGAACACTGAAGCTTTCTTT
CATSEAGPNTEAFF
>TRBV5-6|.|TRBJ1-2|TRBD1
TGTGCCAGCAGTTTTAACAGGGGGCCGGCTTTGAGCTACACCTTC
CASSFNRGPALSYTF
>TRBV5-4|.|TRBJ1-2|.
TGTGCCAGCAGCTCGGGGGACATCTATGGCTACACCTTC
CASSSGDIYGYTF
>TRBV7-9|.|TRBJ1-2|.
TGTGCCAGCGGGCAAATGGCGGCCTATGGCTACACCTTC
CASGQMAAYGYTF
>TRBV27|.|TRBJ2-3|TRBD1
TGTGCCAGCAGTTCCTGGACAGGGCTCACAGATACGCAGTATTTT
CASSSWTGLTDTQYF
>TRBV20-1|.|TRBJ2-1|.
TGCAGTGCTAGAGATGCGAGGATCTCCTACAATGAGCAGTTCTTC
CSARDARISYNEQFF
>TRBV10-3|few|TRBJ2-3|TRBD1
TGTGCCACCGAGTCCGACAGGGCGAGCACAGATACGCAGTATTTT
CATESDRASTDTQYF
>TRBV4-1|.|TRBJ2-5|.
TGCGCCAGCAGCCAAGTTCCCCTCGGCCTACAAGAGACCCAGTACTTC
CASSQVPLGLQETQYF
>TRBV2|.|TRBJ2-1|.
TGTGCCAGCAGTGAGTTGCGGGACAGTCCCGGTGAGCAGTTCTTC
CASSELRDSPGEQFF
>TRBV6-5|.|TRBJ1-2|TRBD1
TGTGCCAGCATGAGGAACAGGGGGAGATACGGCTACACCTTC
CASMRNRGRYGYTF
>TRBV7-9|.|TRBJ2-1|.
TGTGCCAGCAGCTTAACGCCAGGGGTGCGTGAGCAGTTCTTC
CASSLTPGVREQFF
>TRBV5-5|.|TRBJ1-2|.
TGTGCCAGCAGCTTGGTTCCCAGACCAAGGCCTAACTATGGCTACACCTTC
CASSLVPRPRPNYGYTF
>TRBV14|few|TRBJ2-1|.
TGTGCCAGCAGCCAAGATTCAGGGCCTAGTGAGCAGTTCTTC
CASSQDSGPSEQFF
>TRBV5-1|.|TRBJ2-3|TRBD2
TGCGCCAGCAGCTTCTCCGAAGCGGGGGTACTTGGTACGCAGTATTTT
CASSFSEAGVLGTQYF
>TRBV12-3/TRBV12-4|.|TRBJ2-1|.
TGTGCCAGCAGTCCAGTTCGAGGGGCTGAGCAGTTCTTC
CASSPVRGAEQFF
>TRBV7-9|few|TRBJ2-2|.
TGTGCCAGCAGCTTATTCGGGGAAACGCTAAACACCGGGGAGCTGTTTTTT
CASSLFGETLNTGELFF
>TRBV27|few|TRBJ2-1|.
TGTGCCAGCAGGCGGCTCAGGGGCGATGAGCAGTTCTTC
CASRRLRGDEQFF
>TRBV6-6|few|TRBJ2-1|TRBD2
TGTGCCAGCAGAGAGGGACTAGCGGGAGGAAATGAGCAGTTCTTC
CASREGLAGGNEQFF
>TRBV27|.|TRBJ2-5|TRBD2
TGTGCCAACAGTTCCCGGGGGGGCGAGCGAGAGACCCAGTACTTC
CANSSRGGERETQYF
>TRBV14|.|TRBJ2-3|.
TGTGCCAGCAGCCAAGATTTTGCAGATACGCAGTATTTT
CASSQDFADTQYF
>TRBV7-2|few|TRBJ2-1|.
TGTGCCAGCAGCTTATCGTCTACGGGTTATGAGCAGTTCTTC
CASSLSSTGYEQFF
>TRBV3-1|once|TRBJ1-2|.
TGTGCCAGCAGCCAAGTAGCCAGAGAAACGAGGACCTATGGCTACACCTTC
CASSQVARETRTYGYTF
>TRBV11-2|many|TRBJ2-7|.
TGTGCCAGCAGCTTCACCGGGGCCTACGAGCAGTACTTC
CASSFTGAYEQYF
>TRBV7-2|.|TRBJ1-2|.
TGTGCCAGCAGCTTAGTGGATAAGGGACTTGGTGGCTACACCTTC
CASSLVDKGLGGYTF
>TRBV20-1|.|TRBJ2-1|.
TGCAGTGCTAGAGGGACCAGGCTAGCAGTCTCCTACAATGAGCAGTTCTTC
CSARGTRLAVSYNEQFF
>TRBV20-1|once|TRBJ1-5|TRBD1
TGCAGTGCTGAAGGGACAGTTTATAGCGATCAGCCCCAGCATTTT
CSAEGTVYSDQPQHF